The sequence of this T cell receptor (beta chain) was determined in a study of T-cell memory formation after mild COVID-19. Overall study: TCR clusters were mostly donor specific. Study results and limitations: Pre-infection memory carried some responding clones, suggesting that cross-reactive memory joined. The authors did not confirm SARS-CoV-2 specificity of second-wave clones peaking day 37.

This clonotype was counted ten times or more. No antigen is known for it. MiXCR, run by TCRdb on the 5' RACE reads, gives a single entry per CDR3 protein. Of approximately 110,000 distinct CDR3 sequences listed, 22% are singletons. CDR3 size: 15 residues. The V end was cut by 0 bases, the J end by 11 bases, with 14 bases between. Germline V CDR1 and CDR2: SGHDN, FVKESK. The sequence was collected from a man between 18 and 29 years old who had mild COVID-19 (a few samples of this study predate the infection). Cell type and time point are not known. The V and J genes are TRBV14 and TRBJ1-6; D is perhaps TRBD1 (6 bases). The sequenced sample was PBMCs or a T cell subset sorted from them (not recorded which). In DNA, the CDR3 is TGTGCCAGCAGCCAAGAGGGGGCTCTCGGTACACCCCTCCACTTT. It encodes CASSQEGALGTPLHF.